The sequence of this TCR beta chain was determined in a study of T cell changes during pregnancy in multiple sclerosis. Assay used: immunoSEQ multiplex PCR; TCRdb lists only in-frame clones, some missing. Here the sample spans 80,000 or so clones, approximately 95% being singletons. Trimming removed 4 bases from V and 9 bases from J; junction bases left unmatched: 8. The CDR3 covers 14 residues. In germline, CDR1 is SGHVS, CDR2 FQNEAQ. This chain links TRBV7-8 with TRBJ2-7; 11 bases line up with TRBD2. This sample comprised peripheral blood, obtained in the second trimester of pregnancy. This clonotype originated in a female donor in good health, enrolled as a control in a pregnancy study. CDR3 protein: CASSSPGLAEVQYF. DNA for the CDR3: TGTGCCAGCAGCTCTCCGGGACTAGCGGAGGTGCAGTACTTC. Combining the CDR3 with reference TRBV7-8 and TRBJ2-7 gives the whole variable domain GAGVSQSPRYKVAKRGQDVALRCDPISGHVSLFWYQQALGQGPEFLTYFQNEAQLDKSGLPSDRFFAERPEGSVSTLKIQRTQQEDSAVYLCASSSPGLAEVQYFGPGTRLTVT.